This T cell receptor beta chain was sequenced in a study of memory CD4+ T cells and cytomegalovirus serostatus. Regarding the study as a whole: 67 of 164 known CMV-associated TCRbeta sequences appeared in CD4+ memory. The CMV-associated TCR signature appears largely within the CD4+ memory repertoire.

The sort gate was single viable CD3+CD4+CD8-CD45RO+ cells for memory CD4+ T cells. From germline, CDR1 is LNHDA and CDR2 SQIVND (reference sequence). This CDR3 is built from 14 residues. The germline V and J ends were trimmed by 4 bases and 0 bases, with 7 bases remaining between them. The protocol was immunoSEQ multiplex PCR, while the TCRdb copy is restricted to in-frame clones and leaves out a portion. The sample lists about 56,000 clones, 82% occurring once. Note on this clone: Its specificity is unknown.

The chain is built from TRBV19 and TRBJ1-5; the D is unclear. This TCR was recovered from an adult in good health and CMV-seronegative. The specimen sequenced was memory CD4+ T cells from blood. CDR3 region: CASSRQNSNQPQHF. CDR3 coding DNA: TGTGCCAGTAGTAGACAAAATAGCAATCAGCCCCAGCATTTT.